This T cell receptor beta chain comes out of a study of neurological immune-mediated disorders. The study's findings and limits: The expanded clones of different subjects shared no CDR3 amino acid sequences (suggesting private repertoires in all groups).

The CDR3 covers 11 residues. Trimming shortened V by 3 bases and J by 5 bases, and 4 bases separated the two germline ends. The V gene's germline CDR1 is LNHDA and CDR2 SQIVND (reference sequence). MiXCR, applied by TCRdb to the 5' RACE reads, yields one record per CDR3 protein. The table records tens of thousands of distinct CDR3 sequences, about 9.4% of them present only once. Time point noted: longitudinal time-point 1 (baseline). This clonotype was found many times. Its target is unknown. The chain combines TRBV19 with TRBJ2-5; D remains ambiguous. Sequenced input: PBMCs. This TCR derives from a man aged 30 to 39 in good health. The DNA of the CDR3 is TGTGCCAGTAGTATGGGGGAGACCCAGTACTTC. Protein sequence: CASSMGETQYF.